Shown below are 18 T cell receptor beta chains from a single sample sequenced in a study of a mutant IDH1 vaccine in newly diagnosed glioma. TCRdb keeps only in-frame clones here, not all; method: immunoSEQ multiplex PCR. Of about 36,000 clones listed, 80% to 90% were seen once; the top ten hold over 10%. What these receptors recognize is not known. Time point indicated: week 5, during vaccination. A 20-mer mutant IDH1 peptide at 300 ug was injected subcutaneously with topical imiquimod. The sample consisted of PBMCs, taken from a glioma patient whose treatment included an IDH1 peptide vaccine. The receptors derive from a man aged 50 or older with glioma.

V gene TRBV5-1 combines with J gene TRBJ2-3; a possible D gene is TRBD2 (5 bases). The germline V gene encodes CDR1 SGHRS and CDR2 YFSETQ. The CDR3 contains 15 residues. Between the trimmed V and J ends, which lost 4 bases and 1 base, there was a span of 13 bases. CDR3 in DNA: TGCGCCAGCAGCGTCGCGGGCACCCGCACAGATACGCAGTATTTT. As protein: CASSVAGTRTDTQYF.

The chain carries TRBV11-3 and TRBJ2-3; D call uncertain. V lost 5 bases to trimming and J lost 1 base, with 10 bases between them. The CDR3 contains 14 residues. Per germline, CDR1 SGHNT and CDR2 YENEEA. The CDR3 sequence: CASSPGAGTDTQYF. The CDR3 bases are TGTGCCAGCAGCCCAGGCGCCGGCACAGATACGCAGTATTTT. Combining the CDR3 with reference TRBV11-3 and TRBJ2-3 gives the whole variable domain EAGVVQSPRYKIIEKKQPVAFWCNPISGHNTLYWYLQNLGQGPELLIRYENEEAVDDSQLPKDRFSAERLKGVDSTLKIQPAELGDSAVYLCASSPGAGTDTQYFGPGTRLTVL.

This sequence joins TRBV6-1 and TRBJ2-3; 7 nucleotides align to TRBD2. Germline V CDR1 and CDR2: MNHNS, SASEGT. V dropped 4 bases and J dropped 0; count of bases not matched to a gene: 1. The CDR3 is 14 residues long. The CDR3, as DNA: TGTGCCAGCAGTGGACTAGCTAGCACAGATACGCAGTATTTT. This translates into CASSGLASTDTQYF.

This chain links TRBV9 with TRBJ2-5; D ambiguous. The germline gives CDR1 SGDLS, CDR2 YYNGEE. This CDR3 is built from 13 residues. Trimming shortened V by 0 bases and J by 2 bases, and 5 bases separated the two germline ends. The CDR3 coding sequence is TGTGCCAGCAGCGTAGACATACAAGAGACCCAGTACTTC. Its protein is CASSVDIQETQYF.

The genes are TRBV6-1 and TRBJ1-1; D might be TRBD1 (5 bases). The V and J ends lost 7 bases and 4 bases respectively, with 13 bases between them. From germline, CDR1 is MNHNS and CDR2 SASEGT. This CDR3 is 13 amino acids long. The CDR3 region is CASTGRGSTEAFF. Here the CDR3 DNA reads TGTGCCAGCACCGGCCGGGGGAGCACTGAAGCTTTCTTT.

The V call is TRBV27, the J call TRBJ2-3, with 14 bases aligning to TRBD2. Germline V gives CDR1 MNHEY, CDR2 SMNVEV (reference sequence). CDR3 length: 22 amino acids. J gave up 1 base and V 2 bases, and 17 bases lay outside the gene matches. CDR3 sequence: CASSLREEGLAGAKGGTDTQYF. Here the CDR3 DNA reads TGTGCCAGCAGTTTACGTGAGGAGGGACTAGCGGGAGCGAAAGGGGGCACAGATACGCAGTATTTT.

In DNA form, the CDR3 reads TGTGCCAGCAGAATAACCCGATCGGTCTTTGGTGGAAAACTGTTTTTT. It is translated as CASRITRSVFGGKLFF. The V gene is TRBV28, the J gene TRBJ1-4; D remains ambiguous. The germline CDR1 and CDR2 sequences are MDHEN and SYDVKM. This CDR3 has 16 residues. V lost 6 bases and J lost 10, with 24 bases in between. The whole variable domain, filled in from reference TRBV28 and TRBJ1-4, reads DVKVTQSSRYLVKRTGEKVFLECVQDMDHENMFWYRQDPGLGLRLIYFSYDVKMKEKGDIPEGYSVSREKKERFSLILESASTNQTSMYLCASRITRSVFGGKLFFGSGTQLSVL.

The rearrangement joins TRBV5-1 to TRBJ2-6; D is undetermined. Germline V lookup: CDR1 SGHRS, CDR2 YFSETQ. This CDR3 is 14 amino acids long. V lost 2 bases to trimming and J lost 1 base, with 4 bases between them. The CDR3 reads CASSLASGANVLTF. The CDR3, as DNA: TGCGCCAGCAGCTTAGCGTCTGGGGCCAACGTCCTGACTTTC.

The chain uses TRBV7-8 and TRBJ1-1; D remains unclear. The CDR3 covers 17 residues. Germline values: CDR1 SGHVS, CDR2 FQNEAQ. Trimming left V 1 base short and J 2 bases short, with 17 bases between. The CDR3, as DNA: TGTGCCAGCAGCTTAGAAGGTTACCGGGAAGGTAACACTGAAGCTTTCTTT. Residues: CASSLEGYREGNTEAFF.

The chain couples TRBV11-1 to TRBJ1-1, with 8 positions matching TRBD1. V lost 5 bases and J lost 5; bases outside the gene matches: 7. Germline CDR1 is SGHAT and CDR2 is FQDESV (reference sequence). CDR3 length: 14 residues. CDR3 DNA: TGTGCCAGCAGCCCCAGACAGGGGAGGACTGAAGCTTTCTTT. Its protein is CASSPRQGRTEAFF.

The rearrangement joins TRBV7-2 to TRBJ2-1, with 14 bases matching TRBD2. This CDR3 has 17 amino acids. Unmatched junction bases numbered 6, after V lost 1 base and J lost 7 bases. The germline gives CDR1 SGHTA, CDR2 FQGNSA. CDR3 protein: CASSLGYGTSGGNEQFF. CDR3 DNA: TGTGCCAGCAGCTTAGGTTATGGGACTAGCGGGGGAAATGAGCAGTTCTTC. Filled out from reference TRBV7-2 and TRBJ2-1, the complete variable domain reads GAGVSQSPSNKVTEKGKDVELRCDPISGHTALYWYRQSLGQGLEFLIYFQGNSAPDKSGLPSDRFSAERTGGSVSTLTIQRTQQEDSAVYLCASSLGYGTSGGNEQFFGPGTRLTVL.

The DNA for the CDR3 is TGTGCCAGCAGCTTAGATCTTATAGGAGCAGGTGACTATGGCTACACCTTC. It specifies CASSLDLIGAGDYGYTF. This sequence joins TRBV7-9 and TRBJ1-2; D is unclear. Germline V gene lookup returns CDR1 SEHNR and CDR2 FQNEAQ (reference sequence). The V end was cut by 1 base, the J end by 3 bases, with 18 bases between. The CDR3 is 17 residues long. The whole variable domain, filled in from reference TRBV7-9 and TRBJ1-2, reads DTGVSQNPRHKITKRGQNVTFRCDPISEHNRLYWYRQTLGQGPEFLTYFQNEAQLEKSRLLSDRFSAERPKGSFSTLEIQRTEQGDSAMYLCASSLDLIGAGDYGYTFGSGTRLTVV.

The chain combines TRBV10-3 with TRBJ2-3; 7 positions agree with TRBD2. Losses at the gene ends were 11 bases for V and 6 bases for J; bases not matched to a gene: 8. Germline CDR1 and CDR2: ENHRY and SYGVKD. The CDR3 runs 12 residues. The CDR3 loop reads CACKGRDDTQYF. The CDR3 bases are TGTGCCTGTAAGGGGAGGGACGATACGCAGTATTTT.

This clone occurred a few times. The chain couples TRBV6-5 to TRBJ1-5; TRBD1 aligns across 7 bases. J lost 7 bases, V lost 5 bases, and 5 bases had no gene match. The CDR3 length is 13 residues. Per the germline V gene, CDR1 is MNHEY and CDR2 is SVGAGI. The CDR3: CASSVTGKQPQHF. In nucleotides, the CDR3 is TGTGCCAGCAGTGTGACAGGGAAGCAGCCCCAGCATTTT.

The chain combines TRBV5-1 with TRBJ2-2; D not certain. With 3 bases removed from V and 7 bases from J, the gap between germline ends came to 4 bases. CDR1 and CDR2 from the germline V gene are SGHRS and YFSETQ. CDR3 length: 11 residues. The CDR3 region has the DNA TGCGCCAGCAGCTCCGTCGGGGAGCTGTTTTTT. Translation: CASSSVGELFF.

Details on this clone: One junction end disagrees with the germline gene, perhaps due to a read error. The V and J genes are TRBV6-1 and TRBJ1-1, with D unresolved. This CDR3 spans 11 amino acids. Germline CDR1 and CDR2: MNHNS and SASEGT. DNA for the CDR3: TGTGCCAGCAGCAGGACTGTCCAGATAACTTTT. Translated: CASSRTVQITF.

The chain uses TRBV30 and TRBJ1-6; D unresolved. The germline V and J ends were trimmed by 0 bases and 10 bases, with 4 bases remaining between them. This CDR3 region has 11 residues. The germline V gene has CDR1 GTSNPN and CDR2 SVGIG (reference sequence). The CDR3 nucleotides read TGTGCCTGGAGTGTAAAATCACCCCTCCACTTT. Translation gives CAWSVKSPLHF.

The chain couples TRBV29-1 to TRBJ2-3; maybe TRBD2 (6 bases). Trimming left V 6 bases short and J 2 bases short, with 12 bases between. Germline-derived CDR1 and CDR2 are SQVTM and ANQGSEA. The CDR3 spans 13 residues. CDR3 DNA: TGCAGCGTGGGACTCAGAGCCACAGATACGCAGTATTTT. Translated, it gives CSVGLRATDTQYF.